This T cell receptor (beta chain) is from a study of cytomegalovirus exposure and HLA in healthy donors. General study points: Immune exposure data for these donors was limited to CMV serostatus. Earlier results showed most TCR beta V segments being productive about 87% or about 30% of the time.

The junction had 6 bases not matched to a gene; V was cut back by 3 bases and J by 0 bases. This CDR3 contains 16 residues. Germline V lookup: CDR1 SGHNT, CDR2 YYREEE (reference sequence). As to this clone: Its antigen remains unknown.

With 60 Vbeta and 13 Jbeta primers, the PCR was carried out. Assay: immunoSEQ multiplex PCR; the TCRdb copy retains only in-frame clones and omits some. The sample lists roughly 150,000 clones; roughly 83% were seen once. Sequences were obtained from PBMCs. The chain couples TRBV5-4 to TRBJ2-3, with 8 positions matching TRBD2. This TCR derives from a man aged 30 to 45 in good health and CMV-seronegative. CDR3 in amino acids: CASSSAGGMSTDTQYF. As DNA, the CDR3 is TGTGCCAGCAGCTCTGCGGGGGGAATGAGCACAGATACGCAGTATTTT.